This TCR beta chain was identified in a study of T cells after yellow fever vaccination. Comments on this clonotype: No antigen is known for it.

The CDR3 length is 16 residues. The germline CDR1 and CDR2 sequences are SGHDN and FVKESK. V was clipped by 2 bases and J by 2 bases, with 10 bases between them. TCRdb recomputed calls from the 5' RACE reads with MiXCR, one row per CDR3 protein. This table has hundreds of thousands of distinct CDR3 sequences, about 13% appearing once. Findings and caveats of the study: Booster samples showed a return of most primary-vaccination clones (approximately 96% CD4, over 70% CD8).

V is TRBV14 and J is TRBJ2-6; tentatively, D is TRBD2 (5 bases). The clonotype was recovered from a man aged 25-40 years who received the YFV17D yellow fever vaccine. Material: PBMCs, obtained on the day of the yellow fever booster vaccination. CDR3 sequence reads: CASSQSRVPGANVLTF. CDR3 sequence (DNA): TGTGCCAGCAGCCAATCGCGGGTTCCTGGGGCCAACGTCCTGACTTTC.